The 15 T cell receptor beta chains given below trace back to one sample, sequenced in a study of blood T cell repertoires in COVID-19. Sequencing was performed with immunoSEQ multiplex PCR; in TCRdb, only in-frame clones are kept and a portion is missing. The data hold 150,000 to 200,000 clones, with around 80% observed a single time. The specimen was PBMCs or T cells enriched from blood (not recorded which). Receptors originate from a man aged 50 to 59 who had recovered from COVID-19.

This clone has only a few counts. The V call is TRBV19, the J call TRBJ2-3; 12 bases fit TRBD1. CDR1 and CDR2 from the germline V gene are LNHDA and SQIVND (reference sequence). V shed 1 base, J shed 4 bases, and the junction held 3 bases outside the gene matches. CDR3 length equals 16 residues. The CDR3 loop reads CASSIGGQGAADTQYF. Here the CDR3 DNA reads TGTGCCAGTAGTATAGGGGGACAGGGGGCCGCAGATACGCAGTATTTT. Full variable domain (rest looked up from reference TRBV19 and TRBJ2-3): DGGITQSPKYLFRKEGQNVTLSCEQNLNHDAMYWYRQDPGQGLRLIYYSQIVNDFQKGDIAEGYSVSREKKESFPLTVTSAQKNPTAFYLCASSIGGQGAADTQYFGPGTRLTVL.

This chain links TRBV19 with TRBJ1-1; 9 positions agree with TRBD1. J lost 4 bases, V lost 10 bases, and 7 bases had no gene match. Per germline, CDR1 LNHDA and CDR2 SQIVND (reference sequence). The CDR3 runs to 13 residues. This CDR3 reads CATGTGMGTEAFF. The CDR3 nucleotides are TGTGCCACCGGGACAGGGATGGGCACTGAAGCTTTCTTT.

This clone has only a few counts. The rearrangement links TRBV6-5 to TRBJ2-5; D perhaps matches TRBD1 (6 bases). The length of the CDR3 is 14 residues. Germline CDR1 is MNHEY and CDR2 is SVGAGI. Trimming shortened V by 6 bases and J by 5 bases, and 16 bases separated the two germline ends. The CDR3 coding sequence is TGTGCCAGCAGCCCCACCGGGACAAGGGAGACCCAGTACTTC. Its translation is CASSPTGTRETQYF.

The rearrangement joins TRBV11-2 to TRBJ2-3, with D hard to call. CDR3 length: 12 amino acids. V shed 1 base and J shed 5 bases, with 4 bases lying between them. Germline assignment: CDR1 SGHAT and CDR2 FQNNGV. CDR3 coding DNA: TGTGCCAGCAGCTTAGTCGGAGATACGCAGTATTTT. Translation gives CASSLVGDTQYF. The full variable domain, its missing parts supplied by reference TRBV11-2 and TRBJ2-3, is EAGVAQSPRYKIIEKRQSVAFWCNPISGHATLYWYQQILGQGPKLLIQFQNNGVVDDSQLPKDRFSAERLKGVDSTLKIQPAKLEDSAVYLCASSLVGDTQYFGPGTRLTVL.

V usage is TRBV5-5 and J usage is TRBJ2-4; 8 bases agree with TRBD1. The CDR3 is 18 amino acids. After removal of 4 bases from V and 0 bases from J, the junction contained 12 bases not matched to a gene. Germline V gene data show CDR1 as SGHKS and CDR2 as YYEKEE (reference sequence). The CDR3 spells CASSPSGQGELAKNIQYF. In DNA, the CDR3 is TGTGCCAGCAGCCCATCCGGACAGGGAGAGTTAGCCAAAAACATTCAGTACTTC.

The chain carries TRBV5-4 and TRBJ1-3; D remains unclear. Trimming shortened V by 0 bases and J by 4 bases, and 8 bases separated the two germline ends. Germline V lookup: CDR1 SGHNT, CDR2 YYREEE (reference sequence). The CDR3 totals 14 residues. CDR3 nucleotides: TGTGCCAGCAGCTTGGGAGGGTTCGGAAACACCATATATTTT. It specifies CASSLGGFGNTIYF.

The chain has TRBV19 and TRBJ2-1; TRBD1 aligns across 9 bases. The CDR3 has 15 residues. V trimming: 8 bases; J trimming: 0 bases; junction bases outside the gene matches: 5. Germline CDR1 is LNHDA and CDR2 is SQIVND (reference sequence). CDR3: CASCPDRGSYNEQFF. The CDR3 region has the DNA TGTGCCAGTTGTCCGGACAGGGGCTCCTACAATGAGCAGTTCTTC.

This rearrangement joins TRBV6-5 to TRBJ2-7, with 7 bases that match TRBD1. From germline, CDR1 is MNHEY and CDR2 SVGAGI. Unmatched junction bases numbered 7, after V lost 5 bases and J lost 3 bases. There are 14 residues in the CDR3. This CDR3 reads CASSPTGTDYEQYF. In DNA, the CDR3 is TGTGCCAGCAGTCCAACCGGGACAGACTACGAGCAGTACTTC.

CDR3 DNA sequence: TGTGCCAGCTCACCGGGTTCTAGGACTGAAGCTTTCTTT. It codes for CASSPGSRTEAFF. The chain employs TRBV18 and TRBJ1-1; D is uncertain. V dropped 3 bases and J dropped 5 bases, with 10 bases sitting between them. CDR3 length: 13 amino acids. CDR1 and CDR2 (germline): KGHSH, LQKENI. The whole variable domain, remainder taken from reference TRBV18 and TRBJ1-1, is NAGVMQNPRHLVRRRGQEARLRCSPMKGHSHVYWYRQLPEEGLKFMVYLQKENIIDESGMPKERFSAEFPKEGPSILRIQQVVRGDSAAYFCASSPGSRTEAFFGQGTRLTVV.

This sequence joins TRBV28 and TRBJ2-4, with 9 bases identical to TRBD1. The CDR3 is made up of 16 amino acids. V lost 5 bases to trimming and J lost 8 bases; unmatched junction nucleotides: 13. Germline V gene data show CDR1 as MDHEN and CDR2 as SYDVKM. The CDR3 loop is CASSGQGLNERDIQYF. In DNA, the CDR3 is TGTGCCAGCAGTGGACAGGGGTTGAATGAGAGAGACATTCAGTACTTC.

The chain couples TRBV7-6 to TRBJ2-7; 15 bases agree with TRBD2. This CDR3 is 17 amino acids long. Germline V CDR1 and CDR2: SGHVS, FNYEAQ. V trimming: 2 bases; J trimming: 7 bases; junction bases outside the gene matches: 9. The CDR3 sequence is CASSLLKGLAGGREQYF. The CDR3 DNA is TGTGCCAGCAGCTTACTAAAGGGACTAGCGGGAGGTAGAGAGCAGTACTTC.

J is TRBJ2-3 and V is TRBV5-5; D perhaps matches TRBD2 (5 bases). The V gene's germline CDR1 is SGHKS and CDR2 YYEKEE (reference sequence). CDR3 size: 16 residues. Trimming took off 4 bases at V and 5 bases at J, with 20 bases between the two ends. CDR3 nucleotides: TGTGCCAGCAGCCCACTCCCTAGCCTCAAGGTAGATACGCAGTATTTT. Its protein product is CASSPLPSLKVDTQYF.

This clone came up once. The rearrangement joins TRBV28 to TRBJ1-2; maybe TRBD1 (5 bases). Germline-derived CDR1 and CDR2 are MDHEN and SYDVKM. This CDR3 is built from 13 residues. V lost 7 bases and J 4 bases, leaving 13 bases between the germline ends. The CDR3 sequence is CASTLDGGYGYTF. CDR3 coding DNA: TGTGCCAGCACCTTAGACGGGGGCTATGGCTACACCTTC.

The genes are TRBV19 and TRBJ2-2; D possibly corresponds to TRBD1 (6 bases). Germline lookup yields CDR1 LNHDA and CDR2 SQIVND (reference sequence). This CDR3 has 17 residues. With 5 bases removed from V and 5 bases from J, the gap between germline ends came to 21 bases. CDR3 region: CASSPSSGTLGTGELFF. The CDR3 DNA sequence: TGTGCCAGTAGTCCTTCCTCCGGGACATTGGGAACCGGGGAGCTGTTTTTT.

The chain carries TRBV29-1 and TRBJ1-1, with a possible D match to TRBD1 (6 bases). V was trimmed by 8 bases and J by 3 bases, leaving 16 bases between them. Germline CDR1 and CDR2: SQVTM and ANQGSEA. There are 13 residues in the CDR3. The CDR3 here is CSYKYRADTEAFF. The CDR3 DNA reads as TGCAGCTACAAGTACAGGGCTGACACTGAAGCTTTCTTT.